This is a list of T cell receptor beta chains from one sample in a study of Ad26.COV2.S vaccination and SARS-CoV-2 variants. Sequenced by immunoSEQ multiplex PCR; TCRdb stores in-frame clones only, minus some. The sample has some 320,000 clones; about 86% are singletons. This sample comprised peripheral blood, obtained in a trial of Ad26.COV2.S vaccine versus placebo. These receptor sequences come from a person between 18 and 59 years old who received the Ad26.COV2.S COVID-19 vaccine or a placebo. The CDR3 runs from the conserved cysteine through the conserved F or W. D genes are given only for firm matches. Size is stated for part of the rows, as once, few or many counts, or as a class when the clone is expanded.

>TRBJ2-1|.|TRBV7-3|.
TGTGCCAGCAGCTTGGAGCGGACCTCCTACAATGAGCAGTTCTTC
CASSLERTSYNEQFF
>TRBJ1-2|.|TRBV25-1|.
TGTGCCAGCAGTTTCAGCCCGCTTAACTATGGCTACACCTTC
CASSFSPLNYGYTF
>TRBJ1-6|.|TRBV19|once
TGTGCCAGTAGTATAGGACTGAGCGGGGAGGGGAATTCACCCCTCCACTTT
CASSIGLSGEGNSPLHF
>TRBJ2-7|.|TRBV5-4|.
TGTGCCAGCAGCTTGGCAGGCCTGAGCTCCTACGAGCAGTACTTC
CASSLAGLSSYEQYF
>TRBJ1-1|TRBD1|TRBV10-3|.
TGTGCCATCAGTGCTAACAGGGGAGACACTGAAGCTTTCTTT
CAISANRGDTEAFF
>TRBJ1-1|TRBD1|TRBV12-3/TRBV12-4|few
TGTGCCAGCAGCCGACAGGGAAACACTGAAGCTTTCTTT
CASSRQGNTEAFF
>TRBJ2-2|TRBD1|TRBV5-8|.
TGTGCCAGCAGCTTTGACAGGGGTGGTAACACCGGGGAGCTGTTTTTT
CASSFDRGGNTGELFF
>TRBJ2-7|.|TRBV6-2/TRBV6-3|.
TGTGCCAGCAGTTACGCGGGATACGAGCAGTACTTC
CASSYAGYEQYF
>TRBJ2-2|TRBD2|TRBV11-2|.
TGTGCCAGCAGCTTAAGGCTAGCGGGGGGGACGAACACCGGGGAGCTGTTTTTT
CASSLRLAGGTNTGELFF
>TRBJ1-2|.|TRBV6-5|.
TGTGCCAGCAGTTACTCGAAGGGGGGCGGTAGCTATGGCTACACCTTC
CASSYSKGGGSYGYTF
>TRBJ1-2|.|TRBV3-1/TRBV3-2|.
TGTGCCAGCAGCCAAGGCTCAAAGCCTGGCTACACCTTC
CASSQGSKPGYTF
>TRBJ1-4|.|TRBV11-2|few
TGTGCCAGCAGCACCTGGGCTACAACTAATGAAAAACTGTTTTTT
CASSTWATTNEKLFF
>TRBJ2-3|TRBD2|TRBV30|once
TGTGCCTGTCAAAGTAGCGGGGGCCTAACAGATACGCAGTATTTT
CACQSSGGLTDTQYF
>TRBJ1-1|.|TRBV19|.
TGTGCCAGTAAATCGGCAGGGTTCACTGAAGCTTTCTTT
CASKSAGFTEAFF
>TRBJ1-1|TRBD1|TRBV16|.
TGTGCCAGCAGCCAATCGAGTCAGGGGGTCACTGAAGCTTTCTTT
CASSQSSQGVTEAFF
>TRBJ1-5|.|TRBV2|.
TGTGCCAGCACTCCAGGGGCTCGAGGCAATCAGCCCCAGCATTTT
CASTPGARGNQPQHF
>TRBJ2-1|.|TRBV5-1|.
TGCGCCAGCAGCTTCCGACAAGGGGGGTACAATGAGCAGTTCTTC
CASSFRQGGYNEQFF
>TRBJ1-3|.|TRBV19|once
TGTGCCAGTAGTATAGATCCCTCCGGGACATCTAGAAACACCATATATTTT
CASSIDPSGTSRNTIYF
>TRBJ1-1|.|TRBV7-2|.
TGTGCCAGCAGCTTTAGCCGAGCGGCTGAAGCTTTCTTT
CASSFSRAAEAFF
>TRBJ2-3|.|TRBV6-4|once
TGTGCCAGCAGTGACTCGCCGGCTAGCACAGATACGCAGTATTTT
CASSDSPASTDTQYF
>TRBJ1-2|.|TRBV7-8|few
TGTGCCAGCAGCCAGGAGGGAGTAACTATGGCTAGGACCTTC
CASSQEGVTMARTF
>TRBJ1-4|.|TRBV6-5|.
TGTGCCACCAAAGAGGGTAATAATGAAAAACTGTTTTTT
CATKEGNNEKLFF
>TRBJ1-5|.|TRBV28|once
TGTGCCAGCAGTTTCGGGAGGGGAGGCAATCAGCCCCAGCATTTT
CASSFGRGGNQPQHF
>TRBJ1-6|TRBD1|TRBV28|.
TGTGCCAGCAGTTTATTCAGCAGGGGGTTCTCACCCCTCCACTTT
CASSLFSRGFSPLHF
>TRBJ2-7|.|TRBV7-6|.
TGTGCCAGCAGCACACTAGCACGAGACGAGCAGTACTTC
CASSTLARDEQYF
>TRBJ1-2|TRBD1|TRBV11-2|.
TGTGCCAGCAGTCCAATCAGAGGCAGGGGGACAGATGGCTACACCTTC
CASSPIRGRGTDGYTF
>TRBJ1-5|.|TRBV18|.
TGTGCCAGCTCACCTCCGGGTGAGCCCCAGCATTTT
CASSPPGEPQHF
>TRBJ2-7|TRBD1|TRBV10-3|.
TGTGCCATCAGTGGGACAGGGGGAACCTCCTACGAGCAGTACTTC
CAISGTGGTSYEQYF
>TRBJ1-5|.|TRBV2|few
TGTGCCAGCAGTGGGCAGGGGAATAGCAATCAGCCCCAGCATTTT
CASSGQGNSNQPQHF